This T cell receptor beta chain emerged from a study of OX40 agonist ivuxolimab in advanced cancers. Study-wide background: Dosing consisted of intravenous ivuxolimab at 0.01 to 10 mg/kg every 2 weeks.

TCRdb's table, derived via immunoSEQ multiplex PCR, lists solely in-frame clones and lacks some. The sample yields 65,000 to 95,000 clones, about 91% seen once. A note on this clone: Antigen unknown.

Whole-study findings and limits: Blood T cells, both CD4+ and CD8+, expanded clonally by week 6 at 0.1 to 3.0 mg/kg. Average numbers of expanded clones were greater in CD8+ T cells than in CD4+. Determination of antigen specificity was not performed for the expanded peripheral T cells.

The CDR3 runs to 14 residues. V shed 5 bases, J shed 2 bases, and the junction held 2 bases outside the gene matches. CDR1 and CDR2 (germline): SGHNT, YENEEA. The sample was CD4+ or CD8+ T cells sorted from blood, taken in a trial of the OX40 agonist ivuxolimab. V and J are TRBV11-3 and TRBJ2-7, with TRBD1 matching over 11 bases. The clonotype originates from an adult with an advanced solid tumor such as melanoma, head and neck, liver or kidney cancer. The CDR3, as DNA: TGTGCCAGCAGCCCGGACAGGGGGCCCTACGAGCAGTACTTC. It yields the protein CASSPDRGPYEQYF.